This T cell receptor (beta chain) was captured by sequencing in a study of blood T cells in healthy people across ages. Healthy Caucasians from Russia aged roughly 6 to 90 served as donors. Trimming cost V 6 bases and J 7 bases; bases outside gene matches: 10. The CDR3 runs 15 residues. Germline values: CDR1 SQVTM, CDR2 ANQGSEA. A second roughly 6 to 12 cycle PCR used barcoded and J-beta primers. TCRdb ran MiXCR on the 5' RACE reads and lists one entry per CDR3 protein. The table has 1 million or so distinct CDR3 sequences, 35% to 50% seen once. The chain couples TRBV29-1 to TRBJ1-5; 12 bases map to TRBD1. This receptor was taken from an older woman in good health. Specimen: blood. CDR3 protein: CSVSGDRGQGQPQHF. The CDR3 region has the DNA TGCAGCGTATCCGGGGACAGGGGGCAGGGGCAGCCCCAGCATTTT.